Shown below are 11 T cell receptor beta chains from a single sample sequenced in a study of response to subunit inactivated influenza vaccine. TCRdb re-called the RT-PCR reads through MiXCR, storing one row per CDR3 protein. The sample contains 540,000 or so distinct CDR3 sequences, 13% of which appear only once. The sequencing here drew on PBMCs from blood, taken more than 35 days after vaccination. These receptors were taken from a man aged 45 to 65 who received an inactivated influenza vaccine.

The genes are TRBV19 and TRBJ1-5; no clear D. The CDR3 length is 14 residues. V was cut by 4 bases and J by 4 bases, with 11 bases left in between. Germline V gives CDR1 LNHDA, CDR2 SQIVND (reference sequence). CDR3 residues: CASSTRHSNQPQHF. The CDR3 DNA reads TGTGCCAGTAGTACGAGACATTCTAATCAGCCCCAGCATTTT.

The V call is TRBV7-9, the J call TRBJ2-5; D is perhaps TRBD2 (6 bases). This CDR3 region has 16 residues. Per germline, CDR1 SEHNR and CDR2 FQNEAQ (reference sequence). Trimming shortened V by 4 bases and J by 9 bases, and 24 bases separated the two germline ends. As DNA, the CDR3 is TGTGCCAGCAGCTCCCCCTCGGGGGTAGGGGAAAGGGCCCAGTACTTC. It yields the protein CASSSPSGVGERAQYF.

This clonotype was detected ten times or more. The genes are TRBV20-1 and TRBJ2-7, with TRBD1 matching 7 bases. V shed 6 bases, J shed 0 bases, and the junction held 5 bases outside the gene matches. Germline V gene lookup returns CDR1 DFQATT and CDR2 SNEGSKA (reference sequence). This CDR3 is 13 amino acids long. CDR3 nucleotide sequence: TGCAGTGCCCTGGGACAGAGCTCCTACGAGCAGTACTTC. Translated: CSALGQSSYEQYF.

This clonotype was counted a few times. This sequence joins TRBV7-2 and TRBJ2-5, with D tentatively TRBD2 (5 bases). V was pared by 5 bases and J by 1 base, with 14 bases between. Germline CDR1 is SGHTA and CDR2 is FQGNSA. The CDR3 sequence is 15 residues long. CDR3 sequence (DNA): TGTGCCAGCAGCCAGCCGCTAGCACTCCAAGAGACCCAGTACTTC. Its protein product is CASSQPLALQETQYF.

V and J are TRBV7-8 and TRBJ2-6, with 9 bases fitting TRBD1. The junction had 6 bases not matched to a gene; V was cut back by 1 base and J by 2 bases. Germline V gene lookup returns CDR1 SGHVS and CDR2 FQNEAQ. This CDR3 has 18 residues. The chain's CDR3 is CASSLVRDREAGANVLTF. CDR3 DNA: TGTGCCAGCAGCTTAGTAAGGGACAGGGAGGCTGGGGCCAACGTCCTGACTTTC.

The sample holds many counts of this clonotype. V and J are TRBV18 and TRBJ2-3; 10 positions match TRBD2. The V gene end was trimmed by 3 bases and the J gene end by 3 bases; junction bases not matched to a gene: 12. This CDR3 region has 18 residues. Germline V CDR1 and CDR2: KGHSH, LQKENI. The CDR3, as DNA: TGTGCCAGCTCACCGCTCCCCTCTAGCGGGGGATCAACAGATACGCAGTATTTT. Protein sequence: CASSPLPSSGGSTDTQYF.

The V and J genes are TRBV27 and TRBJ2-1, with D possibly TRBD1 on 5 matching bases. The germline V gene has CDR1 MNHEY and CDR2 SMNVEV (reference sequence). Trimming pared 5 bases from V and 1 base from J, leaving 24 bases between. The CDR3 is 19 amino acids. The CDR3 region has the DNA TGTGCCAGCAGTCTCACCTCTCCTTTGGGGCGCTCTTCCTACAATGAGCAGTTCTTC. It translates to CASSLTSPLGRSSYNEQFF.

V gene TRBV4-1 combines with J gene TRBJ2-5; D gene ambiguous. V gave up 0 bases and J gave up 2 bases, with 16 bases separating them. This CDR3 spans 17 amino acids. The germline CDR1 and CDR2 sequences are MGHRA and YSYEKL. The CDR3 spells CASSQDRGSLVQETQYF. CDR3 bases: TGCGCCAGCAGCCAAGATAGAGGTAGCCTGGTGCAAGAGACCCAGTACTTC.

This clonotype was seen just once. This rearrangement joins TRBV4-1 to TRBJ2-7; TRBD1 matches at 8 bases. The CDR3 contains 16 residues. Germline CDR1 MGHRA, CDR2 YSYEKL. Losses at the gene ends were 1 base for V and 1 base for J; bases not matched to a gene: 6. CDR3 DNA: TGCGCCAGCAGCCAAGGGACAGGGCGCCAGTCCTACGAGCAGTACTTC. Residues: CASSQGTGRQSYEQYF.

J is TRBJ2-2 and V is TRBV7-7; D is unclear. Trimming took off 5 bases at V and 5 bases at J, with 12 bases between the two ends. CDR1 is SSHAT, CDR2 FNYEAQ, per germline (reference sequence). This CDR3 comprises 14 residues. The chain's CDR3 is CASSTAPGTGELFF. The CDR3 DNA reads TGTGCCAGCAGCACCGCGCCGGGTACCGGGGAGCTGTTTTTT.

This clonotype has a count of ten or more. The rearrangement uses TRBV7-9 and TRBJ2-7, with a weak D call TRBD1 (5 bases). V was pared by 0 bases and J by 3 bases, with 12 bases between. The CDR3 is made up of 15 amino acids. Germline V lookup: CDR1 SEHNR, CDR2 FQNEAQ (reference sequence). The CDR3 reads CASSLALTGRYEQYF. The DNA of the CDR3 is TGTGCCAGCAGCTTAGCGCTAACAGGTCGCTACGAGCAGTACTTC.